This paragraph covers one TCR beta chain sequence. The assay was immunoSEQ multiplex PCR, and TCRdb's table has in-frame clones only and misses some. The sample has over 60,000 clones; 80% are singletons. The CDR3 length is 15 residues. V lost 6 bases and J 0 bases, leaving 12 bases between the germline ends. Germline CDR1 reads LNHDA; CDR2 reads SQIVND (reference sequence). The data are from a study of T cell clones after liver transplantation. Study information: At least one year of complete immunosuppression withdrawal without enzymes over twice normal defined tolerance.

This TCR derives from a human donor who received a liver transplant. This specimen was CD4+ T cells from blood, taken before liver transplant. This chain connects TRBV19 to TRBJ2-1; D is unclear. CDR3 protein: CASSLDGNSYNEQFF. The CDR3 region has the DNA TGTGCCAGTAGCCTTGACGGAAACTCCTACAATGAGCAGTTCTTC.